A selection of T cell receptor beta chains follows, all from one sample in a study of blood T cell repertoires in COVID-19. The table came from immunoSEQ multiplex PCR; TCRdb's copy has only in-frame clones and leaves some out. This table has around 400,000 clones, around 87% appearing once. The sample was peripheral blood. The receptors here all came from a woman aged 55 to 70 with COVID-19, enrolled during active disease. Both conserved end residues are part of each CDR3. The D gene is left open where the match is weak. Clone size, where shown, is once, few, many, or a class for clones that have expanded.

>-|-|TRBV9|TRBJ2-5
TGTGCCAGCAGCGGGGCTACCCAAGAGACCCAGTACTTC
CASSGATQETQYF
>-|TRBD1|TRBV7-9|TRBJ2-3
TGTGCCAGCAACTCGCGTTCACAGGGGACAGATACGCAGTATTTT
CASNSRSQGTDTQYF
>-|-|TRBV27|TRBJ1-4
TGTGCCAGCATGAAGGGGCGCAGAGAAAAACTGTTTTTT
CASMKGRREKLFF
>many|-|TRBV3-1/TRBV3-2|TRBJ1-1
TGTGCCAGCAGCCAAGTCGGAAGCGCTGAAGCTTTCTTT
CASSQVGSAEAFF
>-|-|TRBV12-3/TRBV12-4|TRBJ1-2
TGTGCCAGCAGGCCTGGACAGTTTGATGGCTACACCTTC
CASRPGQFDGYTF
>-|-|TRBV5-4|TRBJ2-5
TGTGCCAGCAGCTTGGCAAACAGACAAGAGACCCAGTACTTC
CASSLANRQETQYF
>once|-|TRBV11-2|TRBJ2-5
TGTGCCAGCAGCTTAGGCAGGACCGGCGGGGAGACCCAGTACTTC
CASSLGRTGGETQYF
>-|TRBD1|TRBV15|TRBJ2-1
TGTGCCACCAGCAGGGACAGGGGAACCTACAATGAGCAGTTCTTC
CATSRDRGTYNEQFF
>-|-|TRBV9|TRBJ2-7
TGTGCCAGCAGTTCCGGGGGACTTCCCTACGAGCAGTACTTC
CASSSGGLPYEQYF
>once|-|TRBV6-5|TRBJ1-2
TGTGCCAGCACCACCACCGCGCTCTATGGCTACACCTTC
CASTTTALYGYTF
>-|TRBD1|TRBV19|TRBJ2-4
TGTGCCAGTAGTTTAAGACCGGGACAGGGGGCGAAAGGGGGAAACATTCAGTACTTC
CASSLRPGQGAKGGNIQYF
>-|TRBD2|TRBV7-3|TRBJ2-5
TGTGCCAGCAGCTCCGTCGGGTCTAGCGGGACGGAGACCCAGTACTTC
CASSSVGSSGTETQYF
>many|-|TRBV5-5|TRBJ1-1
TGTGCCAGCAGCTTGACCGGTTCGATTGCTTTCTTT
CASSLTGSIAFF